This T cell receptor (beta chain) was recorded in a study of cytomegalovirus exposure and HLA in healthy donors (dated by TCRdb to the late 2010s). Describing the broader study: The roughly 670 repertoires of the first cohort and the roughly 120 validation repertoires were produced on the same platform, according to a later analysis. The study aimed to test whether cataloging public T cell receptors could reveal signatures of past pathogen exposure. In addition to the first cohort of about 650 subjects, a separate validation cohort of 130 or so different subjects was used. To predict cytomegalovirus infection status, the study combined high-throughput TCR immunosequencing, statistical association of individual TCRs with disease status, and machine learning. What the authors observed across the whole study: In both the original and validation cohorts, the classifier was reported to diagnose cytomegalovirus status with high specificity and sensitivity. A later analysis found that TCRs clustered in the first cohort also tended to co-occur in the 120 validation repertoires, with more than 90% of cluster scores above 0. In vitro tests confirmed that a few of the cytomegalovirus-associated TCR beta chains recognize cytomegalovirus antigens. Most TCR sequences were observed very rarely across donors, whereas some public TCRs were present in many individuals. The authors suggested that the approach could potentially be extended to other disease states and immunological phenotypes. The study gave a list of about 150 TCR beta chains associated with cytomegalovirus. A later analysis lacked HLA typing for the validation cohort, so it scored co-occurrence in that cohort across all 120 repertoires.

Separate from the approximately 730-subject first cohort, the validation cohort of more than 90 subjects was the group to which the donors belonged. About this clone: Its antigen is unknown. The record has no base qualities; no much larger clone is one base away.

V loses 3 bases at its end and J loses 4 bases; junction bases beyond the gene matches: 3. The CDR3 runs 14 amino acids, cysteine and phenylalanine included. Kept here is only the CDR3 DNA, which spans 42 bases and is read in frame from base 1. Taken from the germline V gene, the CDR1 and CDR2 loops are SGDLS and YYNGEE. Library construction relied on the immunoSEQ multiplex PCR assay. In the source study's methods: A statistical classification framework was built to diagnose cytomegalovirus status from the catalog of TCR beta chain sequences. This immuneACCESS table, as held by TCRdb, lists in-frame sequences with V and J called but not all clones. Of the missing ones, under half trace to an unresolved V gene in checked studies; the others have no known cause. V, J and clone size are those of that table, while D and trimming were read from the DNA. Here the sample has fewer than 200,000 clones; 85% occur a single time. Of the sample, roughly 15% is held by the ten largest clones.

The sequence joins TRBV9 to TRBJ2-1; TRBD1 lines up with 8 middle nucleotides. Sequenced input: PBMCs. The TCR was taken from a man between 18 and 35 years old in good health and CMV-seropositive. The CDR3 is CASSEQGGYNEQFF. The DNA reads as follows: TGTGCCAGCAGCGAACAGGGGGGATACAATGAGCAGTTCTTC.